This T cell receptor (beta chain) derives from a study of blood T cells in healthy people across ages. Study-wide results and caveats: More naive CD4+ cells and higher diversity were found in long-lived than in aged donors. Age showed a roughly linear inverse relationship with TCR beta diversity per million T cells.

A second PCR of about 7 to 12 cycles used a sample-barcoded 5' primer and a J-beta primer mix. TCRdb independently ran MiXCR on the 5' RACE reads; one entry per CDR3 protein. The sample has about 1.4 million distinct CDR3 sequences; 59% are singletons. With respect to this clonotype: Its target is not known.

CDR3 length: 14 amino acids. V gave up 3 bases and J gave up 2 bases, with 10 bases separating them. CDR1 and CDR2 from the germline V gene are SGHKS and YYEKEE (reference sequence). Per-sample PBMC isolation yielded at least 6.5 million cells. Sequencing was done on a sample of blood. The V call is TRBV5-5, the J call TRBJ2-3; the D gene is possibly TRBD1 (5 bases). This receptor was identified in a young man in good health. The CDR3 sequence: CASSYWGITDTQYF. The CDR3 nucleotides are TGTGCCAGCAGCTATTGGGGCATCACAGATACGCAGTATTTT.